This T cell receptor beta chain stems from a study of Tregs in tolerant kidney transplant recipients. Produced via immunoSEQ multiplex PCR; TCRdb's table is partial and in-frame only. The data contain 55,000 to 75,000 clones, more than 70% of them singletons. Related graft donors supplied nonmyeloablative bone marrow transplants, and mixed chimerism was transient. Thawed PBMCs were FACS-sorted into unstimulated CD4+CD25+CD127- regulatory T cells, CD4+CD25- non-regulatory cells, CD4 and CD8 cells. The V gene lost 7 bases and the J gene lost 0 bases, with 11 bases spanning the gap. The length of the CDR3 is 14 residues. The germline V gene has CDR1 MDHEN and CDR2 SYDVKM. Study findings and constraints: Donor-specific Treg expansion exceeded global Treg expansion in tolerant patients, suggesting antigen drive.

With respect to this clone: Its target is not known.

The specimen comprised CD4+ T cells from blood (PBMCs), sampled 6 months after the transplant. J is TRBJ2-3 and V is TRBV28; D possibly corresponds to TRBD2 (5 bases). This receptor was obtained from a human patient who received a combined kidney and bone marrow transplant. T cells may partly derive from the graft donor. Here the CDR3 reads CASKGGTSTDTQYF. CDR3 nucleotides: TGTGCCAGCAAAGGAGGAACTAGCACAGATACGCAGTATTTT.